The clone carrying this TCR beta chain came up a few times. The antigen remains unidentified. The study excluded patients with uncontrolled infection, other autoimmune disease, pregnancy or lactation. Thyroid ultrasound, orbital computed tomography, clinical symptoms, and serum thyroxine and TRAb underpinned diagnoses. This sample was included in a study of T cells in Graves' hyperthyroidism and ophthalmopathy. TCR beta CDR3 regions were amplified from RNA. HTBI primers were used for first-round RT-PCR of the TCR CDR3. Using its own MiXCR run on the multiplex PCR reads, TCRdb lists one record per CDR3 protein. The sample contains more than 500,000 distinct CDR3 sequences, about 16% of which appear only once. Whole-study results and caveats: Patients with ophthalmopathy were separated from those with stable hyperthyroidism by a 13 V-J model.

What was sequenced was blood. The receptor's source is a woman aged 30 to 39 with Graves' ophthalmopathy.

The chain's CDR3 is CASSLKSTDTQYF. The CDR3, as DNA: TGTGCCAGCAGTTTAAAGAGCACAGATACGCAGTATTTT. The chain employs TRBV27 and TRBJ2-3; unclear D gene. The V gene's germline CDR1 is MNHEY and CDR2 SMNVEV (reference sequence). The CDR3 is 13 amino acids. With 2 bases removed from V and 0 bases from J, the gap between germline ends came to 3 bases.